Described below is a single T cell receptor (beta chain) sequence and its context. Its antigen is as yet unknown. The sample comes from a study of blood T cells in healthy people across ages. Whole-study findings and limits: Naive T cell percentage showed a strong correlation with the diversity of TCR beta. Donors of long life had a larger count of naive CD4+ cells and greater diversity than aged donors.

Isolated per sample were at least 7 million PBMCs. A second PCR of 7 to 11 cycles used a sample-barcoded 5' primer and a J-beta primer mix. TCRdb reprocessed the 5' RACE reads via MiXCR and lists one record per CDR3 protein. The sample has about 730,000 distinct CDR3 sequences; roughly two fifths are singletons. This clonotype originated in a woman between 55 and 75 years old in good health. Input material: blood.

CDR3 sequence: CASSLLGGSPLHF. The CDR3 DNA reads TGTGCCAGCAGTTTACTCGGGGGCTCACCCCTCCACTTT. This rearrangement joins TRBV12-3 or TRBV12-4 to TRBJ1-6, with D possibly being TRBD1 (6 bases). With 2 bases removed from V and 10 bases from J, the gap between germline ends came to 9 bases. This CDR3 is built from 13 residues.